What follows describes a single T cell receptor beta chain. This sample was included in a study of PD-1 blockade in classical Hodgkin lymphoma. The V gene lost 1 base and the J gene lost 2 bases, with 4 bases spanning the gap. Germline V gene lookup returns CDR1 SEHNR and CDR2 FQNEAQ (reference sequence). The CDR3 is 13 residues long. Brentuximab vedotin exposure varied, and every patient relapsed after autologous stem cell transplantation. Sequencing used immunoSEQ multiplex PCR; TCRdb keeps in-frame clones, though not all of them. Among about 30,000 clones listed, over 55% were seen once. The sample consisted of peripheral blood mononuclear cells (PBMCs), taken before the second cycle of nivolumab. The TCR was taken from a human donor with classical Hodgkin lymphoma. This rearrangement joins TRBV7-9 to TRBJ2-3; D is undetermined. The CDR3 nucleotides read TGTGCCAGCAGCTTAGGGGTCACAGATACGCAGTATTTT. Its translation is CASSLGVTDTQYF.